This T cell receptor (beta chain) was sequenced during a study of shared clonotypes between healthy human individuals. Only in-frame clones appear in the TCRdb table, and some are missing; sequencing was by immunoSEQ multiplex PCR. The table lists millions of clones, around 93% of them singletons. Selected positively for CCR7 and CD45RO-negative, naive CD8 cells excluded terminally differentiated effector memory CD45RA+ cells. The sequence was collected from a man aged 18 to 29 in good health. Some clones in this sample may be carry-over from other donors' samples. Material for sequencing was naive CD8+ T cells from PBMCs.

The CDR3 here is CASSIAYSFLYGYTF. The DNA of the CDR3 is TGTGCCAGTAGTATAGCTTACAGTTTCCTCTATGGCTACACCTTC. The chain links TRBV19 to TRBJ1-2; no firm D call. V lost 1 base and J lost 4, with 13 bases in between. The CDR3 extends over 15 amino acids. Germline V CDR1 and CDR2: LNHDA, SQIVND (reference sequence).